The following is a T cell receptor beta chain sequence with its context. No antigen is known for it. The length of the CDR3 is 12 residues. CDR1 is SGHRS, CDR2 YFSETQ, per germline. This specimen belongs to a study of monozygotic twins with inflammatory bowel disease. TCRdb re-called the 5' RACE reads and shows each CDR3 protein once, DNA omitted. The sample shows about 380,000 distinct CDR3 sequences, and around 2.6% sits with its ten largest clones. Study observations and caveats: Patients with IBD had less TCRbeta diversity (inverse Simpson) than their healthy co-twins. There was no support for any single strong signal or clonotype associated with IBD. Comparison of concordant versus discordant twins revealed no difference in repertoire similarity, possibly due to limited power.

The clonotype originates from a human donor with ulcerative colitis or Crohn's disease, or a healthy co-twin of an affected twin (not recorded which). J is TRBJ2-7 and V is TRBV5-1; TCRdb selects TRBD1, and the lack of DNA leaves this call unchecked. Material: blood. The CDR3 reads CASSLSGLEQYF.